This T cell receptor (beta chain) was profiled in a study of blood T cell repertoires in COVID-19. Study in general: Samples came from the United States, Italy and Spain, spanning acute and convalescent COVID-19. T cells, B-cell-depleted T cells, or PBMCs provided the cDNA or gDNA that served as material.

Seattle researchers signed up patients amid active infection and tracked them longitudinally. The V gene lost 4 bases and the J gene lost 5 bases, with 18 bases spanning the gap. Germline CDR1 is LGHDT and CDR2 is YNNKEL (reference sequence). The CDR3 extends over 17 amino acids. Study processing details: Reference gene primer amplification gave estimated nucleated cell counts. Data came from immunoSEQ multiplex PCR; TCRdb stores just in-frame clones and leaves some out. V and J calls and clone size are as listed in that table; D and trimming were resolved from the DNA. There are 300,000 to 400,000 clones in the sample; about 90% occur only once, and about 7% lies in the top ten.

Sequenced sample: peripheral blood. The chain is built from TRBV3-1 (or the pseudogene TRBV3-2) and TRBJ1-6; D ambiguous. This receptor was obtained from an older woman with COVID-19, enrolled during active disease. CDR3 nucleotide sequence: TGTGCCAGCAGCCTTTTTCCCGAAGGTGGAGATAATTCACCCCTCCACTTT. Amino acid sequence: CASSLFPEGGDNSPLHF.